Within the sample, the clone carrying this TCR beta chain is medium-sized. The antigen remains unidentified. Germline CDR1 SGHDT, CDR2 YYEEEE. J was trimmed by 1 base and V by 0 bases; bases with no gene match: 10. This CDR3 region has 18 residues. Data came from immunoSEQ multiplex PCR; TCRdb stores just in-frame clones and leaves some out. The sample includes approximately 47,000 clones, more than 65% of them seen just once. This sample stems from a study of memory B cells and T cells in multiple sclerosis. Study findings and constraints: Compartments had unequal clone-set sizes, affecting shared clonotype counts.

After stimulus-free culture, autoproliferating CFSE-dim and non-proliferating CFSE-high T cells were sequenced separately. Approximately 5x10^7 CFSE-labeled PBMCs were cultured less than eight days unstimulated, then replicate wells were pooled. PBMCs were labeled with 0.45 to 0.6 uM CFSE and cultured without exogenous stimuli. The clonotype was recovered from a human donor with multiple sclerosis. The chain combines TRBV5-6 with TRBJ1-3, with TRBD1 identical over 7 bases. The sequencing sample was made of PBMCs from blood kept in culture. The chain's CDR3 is CASSLEVGTALSGNTIYF. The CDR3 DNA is TGTGCCAGCAGCTTGGAAGTCGGGACAGCTTTATCTGGAAACACCATATATTTT.